This is a list of T cell receptor beta chains from one sample in a study of shared clonotypes between healthy human individuals. Method: immunoSEQ multiplex PCR; TCRdb's copy keeps in-frame clones and lacks some. Here the sample spans roughly 500,000 clones, about 79% being singletons. Input material: PBMCs. The receptors here all came from a middle-aged woman in good health. Some clones in this sample may be carry-over from other donors' samples. The CDR3 runs from the conserved cysteine through the conserved F or W. D genes are given only for firm matches. The size field is filled for only some rows; it gives once, few, many or a size class.

-	TRBV29-1	TRBJ2-7	12	-	CSVGGASYEQYF	TGCAGCGTCGGCGGGGCATCCTACGAGCAGTACTTC
-	TRBV9	TRBJ2-7	14	-	CASSVVGGSYEQYF	TGTGCCAGCAGCGTAGTTGGTGGGAGTTACGAGCAGTACTTC
-	TRBV30	TRBJ2-4	13	-	CAWSVVQSGIQYF	TGTGCCTGGAGTGTGGTCCAGAGCGGCATTCAGTACTTC
TRBD2	TRBV19	TRBJ2-1	14	-	CASSGGDYYNEQFF	TGTGCCAGTAGCGGCGGGGACTACTACAATGAGCAGTTCTTC
-	TRBV30	TRBJ2-7	11	-	CAWSTHDEQYF	TGTGCCTGGAGTACCCACGACGAGCAGTACTTC
TRBD2	TRBV27	TRBJ2-5	13	-	CASSREGGETQYF	TGTGCCAGCAGTCGGGAGGGAGGGGAGACCCAGTACTTC
-	TRBV23-1	TRBJ1-4	15	-	CASSQSGQQDEKLFF	TGCGCCAGCAGTCAATCGGGACAACAGGATGAAAAACTGTTTTTT
-	TRBV4-2	TRBJ2-5	15	once	CASSQERGTQETQYF	TGTGCCAGCAGCCAAGAACGCGGGACCCAAGAGACCCAGTACTTC
TRBD1	TRBV4-2	TRBJ1-2	17	-	CASSQVRITGTGGGYTF	TGTGCCAGCAGCCAAGTTCGGATAACCGGGACAGGGGGTGGCTACACCTTC
-	TRBV7-9	TRBJ2-5	14	-	CASSPAGQWETQYF	TGTGCCAGCAGCCCCGCGGGACAATGGGAGACCCAGTACTTC
-	TRBV6-6	TRBJ2-7	14	-	CASSYSLEGYEQYF	TGTGCCAGCAGTTACTCACTAGAGGGCTACGAGCAGTACTTC